A single sample gave rise to the 23 T cell receptor beta chains below, sequenced in a study of blood T cell repertoires in COVID-19. Assay: immunoSEQ multiplex PCR; the TCRdb copy retains only in-frame clones and omits some. Among 85,000 to 130,000 clones listed, 84% were seen once. Sequenced input: peripheral blood. The receptors here all came from a man between 60 and 75 years old with acute or convalescent COVID-19.

The chain carries TRBV9 and TRBJ1-4; D uncertain. Germline V gives CDR1 SGDLS, CDR2 YYNGEE. CDR3 length: 16 residues. Trimming removed 0 bases at V and 0 bases at J, with 9 bases between. The chain's CDR3 is CASSVDSLTTNEKLFF. CDR3 sequence (DNA): TGTGCCAGCAGCGTAGACAGCTTGACAACTAATGAAAAACTGTTTTTT.

V is TRBV10-3 and J is TRBJ2-7; tentatively, D is TRBD1 (6 bases). Looked up from germline, CDR1 is ENHRY and CDR2 is SYGVKD. V was shortened by 6 bases and J by 2 bases, with 17 bases between the two germline ends. There are 15 residues in the CDR3. The CDR3 DNA is TGTGCCATCAGAGACCGGGACAAGAAAACCTACGAGCAGTACTTC. It translates to CAIRDRDKKTYEQYF.

This clone was seen a single time. V usage is TRBV6-5 and J usage is TRBJ1-2, with D tentatively TRBD1 (6 bases). The CDR3 consists of 14 residues. Per the germline V gene, CDR1 is MNHEY and CDR2 is SVGAGI. Trimming stripped 6 bases from V and 3 bases from J, with 14 bases between. CDR3 in amino acids: CASRAPGAYYGYTF. In nucleotides, the CDR3 is TGTGCCAGCAGAGCCCCAGGGGCCTACTATGGCTACACCTTC.

This chain uses TRBV4-1 with TRBJ1-4; no firm D call. Trimming took off 0 bases at V and 4 bases at J, with 9 bases between the two ends. Germline assignment: CDR1 MGHRA and CDR2 YSYEKL. The length of the CDR3 is 15 residues. The CDR3 sequence is CASSQEEGNNEKLFF. CDR3 nucleotide sequence: TGCGCCAGCAGCCAAGAGGAGGGTAATAATGAAAAACTGTTTTTT.

The chain links TRBV5-6 to TRBJ2-3; no definite D call. This CDR3 spans 14 amino acids. Deletions cut 0 bases from V and 1 base from J, with 6 bases between. Germline CDR1 is SGHDT and CDR2 is YYEEEE. CDR3 in DNA: TGTGCCAGCAGCTTGGGGGCTGGCACAGATACGCAGTATTTT. Translating gives CASSLGAGTDTQYF. The complete variable domain, with remaining parts taken from reference TRBV5-6 and TRBJ2-3, reads DAGVTQSPTHLIKTRGQQVTLRCSPKSGHDTVSWYQQALGQGPQFIFQYYEEEERQRGNFPDRFSGHQFPNYSSELNVNALLLGDSALYLCASSLGAGTDTQYFGPGTRLTVL.

The chain carries TRBV5-1 and TRBJ2-7; 9 bases map to TRBD1. CDR3 length: 17 residues. Losses at the gene ends were 6 bases for V and 2 bases for J; bases not matched to a gene: 15. The germline gives CDR1 SGHRS, CDR2 YFSETQ. In DNA, the CDR3 is TGCGCCAGCACCAGGGGGGTATCGGACAGGGGACCCTACGAGCAGTACGTC. It codes for CASTRGVSDRGPYEQYV.

The CDR3 DNA reads TGTGCCAGCAGCCAAGAGAAGCTCCCCTACTATGGCTACACCTTC. It yields the protein CASSQEKLPYYGYTF. The chain links TRBV4-2 to TRBJ1-2; no firm D call. The V gene lost 0 bases and the J gene lost 3 bases, with 11 bases spanning the gap. This CDR3 is built from 15 residues. CDR1 is LGHNA and CDR2 is YNFKEQ in the germline V gene.

The chain combines TRBV6-5 with TRBJ1-2; D remains unclear. CDR1 is MNHEY and CDR2 is SVGAGI in the germline V gene. This CDR3 comprises 14 residues. V was shortened by 5 bases and J by 7 bases, with 17 bases between the two germline ends. DNA of the CDR3: TGTGCCAGCAGTATTACCATGGCCAGTACTGGCTACACCTTC. It specifies CASSITMASTGYTF.

This clone was recorded once. The chain carries TRBV6-2 or TRBV6-3 and TRBJ2-7; a possible D gene is TRBD1 (6 bases). This CDR3 spans 14 amino acids. Trimming left V 0 bases short and J 7 bases short, with 13 bases between. Germline lookup yields CDR1 MNHEY and CDR2 SVGEGT. The CDR3 spells CASSYSRGNGEQYV. CDR3 DNA: TGTGCCAGCAGTTACTCGAGGGGGAATGGGGAGCAGTACGTC.

The V and J genes are TRBV5-4 and TRBJ1-4; D may be TRBD1 (5 bases). This CDR3 has 13 residues. CDR1 SGHNT and CDR2 YYREEE come from the germline V gene (reference sequence). The germline V and J ends were trimmed by 1 base and 8 bases, with 9 bases remaining between them. DNA of the CDR3: TGTGCCAGCAGCTTGACAGGAACCGAAAAACTGTTTTTT. Translating gives CASSLTGTEKLFF.

The chain combines TRBV6-6 with TRBJ1-2, with 11 bases fitting TRBD1. CDR1 and CDR2 (germline): MNHNY, SVGAGI (reference sequence). This CDR3 contains 14 residues. V dropped 2 bases and J dropped 7; count of bases not matched to a gene: 3. DNA for the CDR3: TGTGCCAGCAGTTACGACGGACAGGGGGCTGGCTACACCTTC. As protein: CASSYDGQGAGYTF.

The chain links TRBV7-8 to TRBJ1-2; weak D call: TRBD1 (5 bases). The CDR3 sequence is 12 residues long. Between the trimmed V and J ends, which lost 1 base and 8 bases, there was a span of 8 bases. Germline-derived CDR1 and CDR2 are SGHVS and FQNEAQ. The CDR3 DNA follows: TGTGCCAGCAGCTTAGGGGGGGGAGGCTACACCTTC. Translating gives CASSLGGGGYTF.

This clone was seen a few times. The genes are TRBV2 and TRBJ1-5; unclear D gene. Germline V gives CDR1 SNHLY, CDR2 FYNNEI. The CDR3 contains 12 residues. V was pared by 7 bases and J by 5 bases, with 9 bases between. The CDR3 reads CASNRQYQPQHF. In nucleotides, the CDR3 is TGTGCCAGCAACCGACAATATCAGCCCCAGCATTTT.

The chain couples TRBV6-5 to TRBJ1-1, with 9 nucleotides matching TRBD1. The CDR3 totals 14 residues. Germline V gene lookup returns CDR1 MNHEY and CDR2 SVGAGI. J gave up 1 base and V 6 bases, and 3 bases lay outside the gene matches. The CDR3 sequence: CASRVGQGNTEAFF. DNA of the CDR3: TGTGCCAGCAGGGTGGGACAGGGGAACACTGAAGCTTTCTTT.

The chain combines TRBV2 with TRBJ1-6; D not resolved. CDR1 is SNHLY, CDR2 FYNNEI, per germline. Trimming stripped 6 bases from V and 0 bases from J, with 9 bases between. The CDR3 has 15 residues. This CDR3 is CASRPGSSYNSPLHF. The CDR3 DNA reads TGTGCCAGCAGGCCTGGGAGCTCCTATAATTCACCCCTCCACTTT.

The CDR3 protein is CASSQSRLNPSLNEQYF. The CDR3 DNA reads as TGCGCCAGCAGTCAATCCCGCCTAAACCCGAGCCTAAACGAGCAGTACTTC. The rearrangement links TRBV23-1 to TRBJ2-7; D call uncertain. TRBV23-1 has ORF status, its function being uncertain. The CDR3 runs to 17 residues. Trimming shortened V by 0 bases and J by 5 bases, and 20 bases separated the two germline ends.

This clone was counted at least ten times. This rearrangement joins TRBV6-2 or TRBV6-3 to TRBJ2-5, with 11 bases lining up with TRBD2. This CDR3 contains 17 residues. From germline, CDR1 is MNHEY and CDR2 SVGEGT. J lost 5 bases, V lost 6 bases, and 14 bases had no gene match. CDR3 bases: TGTGCCAGCAGCCAAAGGGTAACTAGCGGGAGCTCGGAGACCCAGTACTTC. Translated, it gives CASSQRVTSGSSETQYF.

The genes are TRBV11-2 and TRBJ2-5, with D perhaps TRBD2 (6 bases). The V gene's germline CDR1 is SGHAT and CDR2 FQNNGV. The CDR3 has 14 residues. V lost 6 bases, J lost 1 base, and 12 bases lay in between. The CDR3 DNA follows: TGTGCCAGCAGAAAAGGGGACTTCCAAGAGACCCAGTACTTC. It translates to CASRKGDFQETQYF.

The rearrangement links TRBV5-4 to TRBJ2-7, with TRBD1 identical over 7 bases. CDR1 and CDR2 from the germline V gene are SGHNT and YYREEE (reference sequence). V lost 7 bases and J lost 5; bases outside the gene matches: 12. The CDR3 is made up of 14 amino acids. CDR3 bases: TGTGCCAGCCGCCTCAGGGGGAGAGAAGACGAGCAGTACTTC. Translated: CASRLRGREDEQYF.

The chain is built from TRBV14 and TRBJ1-1; D is possibly TRBD1 (6 bases). Germline lookup yields CDR1 SGHDN and CDR2 FVKESK. V lost 1 base to trimming and J lost 3 bases, with 12 bases between them. This CDR3 is built from 15 residues. The CDR3 coding sequence is TGTGCCAGCAGCCAAGTGCAGGGGCGGGACACTGAAGCTTTCTTT. Its translation is CASSQVQGRDTEAFF.

J is TRBJ2-3 and V is TRBV19; D perhaps matches TRBD2 (5 bases). This CDR3 has 13 residues. Deletions cut 5 bases from V and 8 bases from J, with 14 bases between. Germline CDR1 and CDR2: LNHDA and SQIVND (reference sequence). The CDR3 bases are TGTGCCAGTAGTTTTATACTCGAGGGTACGCAGTATTTT. This translates into CASSFILEGTQYF.

This clone showed up just once. This chain links TRBV20-1 with TRBJ2-1; 9 bases agree with TRBD1. This CDR3 spans 15 amino acids. V was pared by 3 bases and J by 2 bases, with 5 bases of the junction left unmatched. The germline V gene has CDR1 DFQATT and CDR2 SNEGSKA (reference sequence). CDR3 sequence: CSASGRDRAYNEQFF. CDR3 nucleotide sequence: TGCAGTGCTAGTGGTCGGGACAGGGCCTACAATGAGCAGTTCTTC.

The chain uses TRBV5-5 and TRBJ1-1; 7 nucleotides align to TRBD1. Per germline, CDR1 SGHKS and CDR2 YYEKEE (reference sequence). The V and J ends lost 8 bases and 4 bases, in that order; junction bases with no gene match: 11. The CDR3 totals 14 residues. This CDR3 is CASGTGVSGTEAFF. CDR3 sequence (DNA): TGTGCCAGTGGCACAGGGGTAAGCGGCACTGAAGCTTTCTTT. The entire variable domain, with the rest obtained from reference TRBV5-5 and TRBJ1-1, is as follows: DAGVTQSPTHLIKTRGQQVTLRCSPISGHKSVSWYQQVLGQGPQFIFQYYEKEERGRGNFPDRFSARQFPNYSSELNVNALLLGDSALYLCASGTGVSGTEAFFGQGTRLTVV.